The sample holds a few counts of the clone carrying this T cell receptor (beta chain). The antigen remains unidentified. This specimen belongs to a study of blood T cells in healthy people across ages. V trimming: 4 bases; J trimming: 7 bases; junction bases outside the gene matches: 3. The CDR3 has 14 amino acids. Looked up from germline, CDR1 is MGHRA and CDR2 is YSYEKL. Study-level points and caveats: Among long-lived donors, naive CD4+ cells were more numerous and diversity higher than in aged donors.

Next came a second PCR, run for about 7 to 12 cycles, which used a sample-barcoded 5' primer along with a J-beta primer mix. TCRdb re-called the 5' RACE reads through MiXCR, storing one row per CDR3 protein. This table holds about 640,000 distinct CDR3 sequences, about 53% found once. This receptor was identified in a man in his 60s in good health. The sequenced sample consisted of blood. The V and J genes are TRBV4-1 and TRBJ1-6; 8 bases align to TRBD1. CDR3 bases: TGCGCCAGCAGCCTGGACAGGGCGAATTCACCCCTCCACTTT. Protein product: CASSLDRANSPLHF.